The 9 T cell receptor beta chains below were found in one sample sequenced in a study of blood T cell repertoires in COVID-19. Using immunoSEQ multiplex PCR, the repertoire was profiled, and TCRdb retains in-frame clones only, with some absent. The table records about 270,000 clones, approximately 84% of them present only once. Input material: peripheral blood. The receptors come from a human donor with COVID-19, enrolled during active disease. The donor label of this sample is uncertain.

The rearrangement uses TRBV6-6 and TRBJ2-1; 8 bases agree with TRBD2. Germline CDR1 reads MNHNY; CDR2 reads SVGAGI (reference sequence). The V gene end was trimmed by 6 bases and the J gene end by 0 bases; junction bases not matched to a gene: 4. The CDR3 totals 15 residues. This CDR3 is CASRPLAASYNEQFF. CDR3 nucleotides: TGTGCCAGCAGGCCACTAGCGGCCTCCTACAATGAGCAGTTCTTC.

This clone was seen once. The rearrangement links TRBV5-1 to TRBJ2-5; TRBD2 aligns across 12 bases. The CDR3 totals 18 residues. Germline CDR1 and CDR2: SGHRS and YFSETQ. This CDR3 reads CADRLEASGRGYQETQYF. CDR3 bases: TGCGCTGACCGCTTAGAAGCTAGCGGGAGGGGGTACCAAGAGACCCAGTACTTC.

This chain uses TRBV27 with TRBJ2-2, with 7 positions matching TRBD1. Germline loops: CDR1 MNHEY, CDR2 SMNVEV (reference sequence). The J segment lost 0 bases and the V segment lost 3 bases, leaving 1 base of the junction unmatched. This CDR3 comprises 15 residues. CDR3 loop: CASSFRGPNTGELFF. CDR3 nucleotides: TGTGCCAGCAGTTTTAGGGGGCCGAACACCGGGGAGCTGTTTTTT.

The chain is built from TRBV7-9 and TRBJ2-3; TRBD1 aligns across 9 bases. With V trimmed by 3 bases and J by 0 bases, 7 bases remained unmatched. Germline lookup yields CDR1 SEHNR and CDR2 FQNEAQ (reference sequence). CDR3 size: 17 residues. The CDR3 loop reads CASSLVGTGPSTDTQYF. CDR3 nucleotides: TGTGCCAGCAGCTTGGTGGGGACAGGGCCTAGCACAGATACGCAGTATTTT. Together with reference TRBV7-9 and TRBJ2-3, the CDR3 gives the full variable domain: DTGVSQNPRHKITKRGQNVTFRCDPISEHNRLYWYRQTLGQGPEFLTYFQNEAQLEKSRLLSDRFSAERPKGSFSTLEIQRTEQGDSAMYLCASSLVGTGPSTDTQYFGPGTRLTVL.

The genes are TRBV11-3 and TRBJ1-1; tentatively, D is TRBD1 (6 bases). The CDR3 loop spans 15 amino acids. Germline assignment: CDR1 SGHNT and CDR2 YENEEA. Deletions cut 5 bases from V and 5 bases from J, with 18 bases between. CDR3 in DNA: TGTGCCAGCAGCCCAGGCGGGGGCGTGAGGACTGAAGCTTTCTTT. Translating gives CASSPGGGVRTEAFF.

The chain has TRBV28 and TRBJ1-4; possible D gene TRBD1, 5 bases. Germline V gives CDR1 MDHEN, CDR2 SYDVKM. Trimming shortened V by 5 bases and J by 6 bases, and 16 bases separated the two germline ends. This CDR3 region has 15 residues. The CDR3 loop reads CASSIMGGSDEKLFF. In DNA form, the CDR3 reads TGTGCCAGCAGTATTATGGGGGGTAGCGATGAAAAACTGTTTTTT. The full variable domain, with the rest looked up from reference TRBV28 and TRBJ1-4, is DVKVTQSSRYLVKRTGEKVFLECVQDMDHENMFWYRQDPGLGLRLIYFSYDVKMKEKGDIPEGYSVSREKKERFSLILESASTNQTSMYLCASSIMGGSDEKLFFGSGTQLSVL.

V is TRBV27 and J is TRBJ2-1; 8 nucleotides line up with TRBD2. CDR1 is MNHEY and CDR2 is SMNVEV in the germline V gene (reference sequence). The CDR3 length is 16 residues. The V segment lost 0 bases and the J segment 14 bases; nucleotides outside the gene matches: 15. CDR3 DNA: TGTGCCAGCAGTTTATCCCACCCCGACCTGAGCGGGAGAGAGTTCTTC. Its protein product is CASSLSHPDLSGREFF.

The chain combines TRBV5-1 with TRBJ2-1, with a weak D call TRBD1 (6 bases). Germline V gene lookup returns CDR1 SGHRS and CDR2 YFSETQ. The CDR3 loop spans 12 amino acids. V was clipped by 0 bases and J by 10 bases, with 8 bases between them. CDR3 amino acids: CASSLAGTEQFF. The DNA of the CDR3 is TGCGCCAGCAGCTTGGCCGGGACAGAGCAGTTCTTC.

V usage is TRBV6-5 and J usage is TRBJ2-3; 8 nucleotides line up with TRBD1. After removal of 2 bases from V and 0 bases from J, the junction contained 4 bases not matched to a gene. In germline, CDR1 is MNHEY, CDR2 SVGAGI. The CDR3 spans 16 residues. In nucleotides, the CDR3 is TGTGCCAGCAGTTACCCAGGGGGCACTAGCACAGATACGCAGTATTTT. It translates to CASSYPGGTSTDTQYF.